These 9 T cell receptor beta chains were all obtained from the same sample, sequenced in a study of T cell repertoires in cytomegalovirus infection. TCRdb reanalysed the reads using MiXCR and keeps one entry per CDR3 protein. The repertoire holds 250,000 or so distinct CDR3 sequences, with around 12% as singletons. The specimen was PBMCs. These receptors originate from a human donor in good health (CMV status not recorded). Some clones in this sample may be carry-over from other donors' samples.

In this sample, this clonotype turned up many times. The chain combines TRBV7-2 with TRBJ2-2; 7 bases agree with TRBD2. J lost 4 bases, V lost 5 bases, and 10 bases had no gene match. The CDR3 runs to 16 residues. Germline V gene lookup returns CDR1 SGHTA and CDR2 FQGNSA. The chain's CDR3 is CASSQYAGTTTGELFF. The CDR3 bases are TGTGCCAGCAGCCAATACGCCGGGACTACCACCGGGGAGCTGTTTTTT.

This clonotype was observed at least ten times. This sequence joins TRBV7-2 and TRBJ2-7, with 7 bases that match TRBD2. Germline V gene lookup returns CDR1 SGHTA and CDR2 FQGNSA. The V segment lost 0 bases and the J segment 4 bases; nucleotides outside the gene matches: 6. This CDR3 is 15 amino acids long. The CDR3 bases are TGTGCCAGCAGCTTAGCGTCGGGGGGAGGGTACGAGCAGTACTTC. It encodes CASSLASGGGYEQYF.

This clonotype was seen at least ten times. This chain uses TRBV19 with TRBJ2-2, with D possibly being TRBD1 (5 bases). The length of the CDR3 is 14 residues. The germline V gene has CDR1 LNHDA and CDR2 SQIVND (reference sequence). V was clipped by 6 bases and J by 6 bases, with 14 bases between them. The CDR3 sequence is CASSDSQGSGELFF. CDR3 nucleotide sequence: TGTGCCAGTAGCGACTCTCAGGGATCCGGGGAGCTGTTTTTT.

This clonotype was seen repeatedly, ten times or more. V is TRBV7-2 and J is TRBJ2-3; weak D call: TRBD2 (5 bases). Germline lookup yields CDR1 SGHTA and CDR2 FQGNSA. The V end was cut by 4 bases, the J end by 0 bases, with 17 bases between. The length of the CDR3 is 17 residues. The chain's CDR3 is CASSSFRGSGSTDTQYF. The CDR3 DNA follows: TGTGCCAGCAGCTCCTTCCGGGGAAGCGGAAGCACAGATACGCAGTATTTT.

This clonotype was detected ten times or more. The V and J genes are TRBV6-2 or TRBV6-3 and TRBJ2-2; 10 nucleotides line up with TRBD2. The junction had 5 bases not matched to a gene; V was cut back by 7 bases and J by 3 bases. The CDR3 length is 15 residues. The germline V gene has CDR1 MNHEY and CDR2 SVGEGT. The CDR3 protein is CASTRSGGDTGELFF. The CDR3 coding sequence is TGTGCCAGCACCCGGAGCGGGGGGGACACCGGGGAGCTGTTTTTT.

The sample holds a few counts of this clonotype. J is TRBJ2-7 and V is TRBV27, with D perhaps matching TRBD2 (5 bases). Germline-derived CDR1 and CDR2 are MNHEY and SMNVEV (reference sequence). CDR3 length: 16 amino acids. The germline V and J ends were trimmed by 5 bases and 0 bases, with 17 bases remaining between them. In DNA, the CDR3 is TGTGCCAGCAGTCCTAGATCGGGGATTAGCTCCTACGAGCAGTACTTC. Protein product: CASSPRSGISSYEQYF.

This chain joins TRBV3-1 and TRBJ2-7; 12 bases align to TRBD2. CDR1 LGHDT and CDR2 YNNKEL come from the germline V gene (reference sequence). The CDR3 has 18 residues. V shed 4 bases and J 2 bases; nucleotides not matched to a gene: 12. As DNA, the CDR3 is TGTGCCAGCAGCCCTAGTGGGCCGACTAGCGGGAGCCCCTACGAGCAGTACTTC. Translated: CASSPSGPTSGSPYEQYF.

This clonotype has just a few counts. The CDR3 here is CSARDIGRLFYGYTF. CDR3 nucleotide sequence: TGCAGTGCTAGAGATATCGGCAGGCTCTTCTATGGCTACACCTTC. The rearrangement joins TRBV20-1 to TRBJ1-2; D call uncertain. The germline V gene has CDR1 DFQATT and CDR2 SNEGSKA (reference sequence). Trimming left V 0 bases short and J 4 bases short, with 15 bases between. This CDR3 contains 15 residues.

This clonotype appeared many times. The chain couples TRBV4-3 to TRBJ1-1; D ambiguous. This CDR3 is built from 17 residues. Germline values: CDR1 LGHNA, CDR2 YSLEER. V was pared by 0 bases and J by 4 bases, with 18 bases between. CDR3 protein: CASSQEAATGIGTEAFF. The CDR3, as DNA: TGCGCCAGCAGCCAAGAAGCCGCTACCGGGATCGGCACTGAAGCTTTCTTT.